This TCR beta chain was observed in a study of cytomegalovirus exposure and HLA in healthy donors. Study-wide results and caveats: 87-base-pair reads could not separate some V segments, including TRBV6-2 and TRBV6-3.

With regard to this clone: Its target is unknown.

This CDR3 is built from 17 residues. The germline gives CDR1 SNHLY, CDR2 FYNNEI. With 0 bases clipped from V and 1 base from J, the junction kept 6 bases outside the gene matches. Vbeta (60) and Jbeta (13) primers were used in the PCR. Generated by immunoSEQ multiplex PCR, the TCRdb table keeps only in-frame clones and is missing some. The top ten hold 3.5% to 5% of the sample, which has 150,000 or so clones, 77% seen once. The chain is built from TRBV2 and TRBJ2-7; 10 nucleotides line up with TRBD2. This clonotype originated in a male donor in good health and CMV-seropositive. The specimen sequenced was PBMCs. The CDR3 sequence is CASSEALQLAGSYEQYF. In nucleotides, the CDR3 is TGTGCCAGCAGTGAAGCGCTTCAACTAGCGGGGTCCTACGAGCAGTACTTC.